The clone carrying this TCR beta chain was found a few times. What it binds is unknown. These data come from a study of identical twins. Study-level points and caveats: Cord blood beta clonotypes present at high abundance carried fewer insertions; no such pattern appeared in memory repertoires. Researchers caution that invariant MAIT and iNKT cells could partly confound zero-insertion analyses.

TCRdb redid the calling of the 5' RACE reads with MiXCR, one entry per CDR3 protein. This sample has 500,000 to 650,000 distinct CDR3 sequences, with approximately 20% found just once. Germline-derived CDR1 and CDR2 are MNHEY and SVGAGI. The CDR3 spans 14 residues. With 2 bases clipped from V and 7 bases from J, the junction kept 7 bases outside the gene matches. The same sample was also used in a study of yellow fever vaccine responses in identical twins.

Sequenced material: CD4+ T cells sorted from blood. The chain is built from TRBV6-5 and TRBJ2-5; 7 bases agree with TRBD1. This TCR was sampled from a woman aged 18-29 years in good health. DNA for the CDR3: TGTGCCAGCAGTTACGACAGGGAAGCAGGGACCCAGTACTTC. This translates into CASSYDREAGTQYF.